This T cell receptor (beta chain) was identified in a study of blood T cell repertoires in COVID-19. Study in general: There were acute and convalescent COVID-19 samples, and they came from the United States, Italy and Spain. PBMCs, B-cell-depleted T cells, or T cells were the source of the cDNA or gDNA that made up the material.

Source study methods: By means of reference gene primer amplification, nucleated cell counts were estimated. Clones were sequenced by immunoSEQ multiplex PCR, and TCRdb holds only the in-frame ones, with some missing. The DNA gave D and trimming, while V, J and clone size come from that table. In the table there are about 19,000 clones, roughly 86% of which are singletons. The specimen was peripheral blood. The TCR originated in a human donor in a cohort sampled during active COVID-19.

For the CDR3, the DNA is TGTGCCAGCAGCTCCGCCGGGAGGGGGCTCTCCTACAATGAGCAGTTCTTC. Translation gives CASSSAGRGLSYNEQFF. The rearrangement uses TRBV7-6 and TRBJ2-1; TRBD2 might be the D (8 bases). Deletions cut 4 bases from V and 0 bases from J, with 16 bases between. The V gene's germline CDR1 is SGHVS and CDR2 FNYEAQ. The CDR3 is made up of 17 amino acids.